The clone carrying this T cell receptor beta chain was detected a few times. Its target is not known. The data belong to a study of shared clonotypes between healthy human individuals. The study, taken as a whole, reports: Naive subsets generally exceeded memory subsets in estimated richness.

Donors included only healthy HIV-negative adults lacking recent acute infections or vaccinations. Nashville, Tennessee was home to all donors, each a Caucasian adult. The CDR3 is made up of 15 amino acids. The V gene's germline CDR1 is ENHRY and CDR2 SYGVKD. With V trimmed by 3 bases and J by 1 base, 1 base remained unmatched. Profiled with immunoSEQ multiplex PCR; TCRdb holds only in-frame clones, not every one. The sample shows under 750,000 clones, approximately 77% of them seen only once. The clonotype originates from a woman aged 25 to 45 in good health. The gene calls are TRBV10-3 and TRBJ2-7; 12 bases agree with TRBD2. The sequenced sample was memory CD4+ T cells sorted from blood. Subset described: CD45RA-negative fraction. The CDR3 DNA reads as TGTGCCATCAGTGACGGACTAGCGGGGTCCTACGAGCAGTACTTC. Its translation is CAISDGLAGSYEQYF.